The rows below give T cell receptor beta chains drawn from one sample of a study of T cells after yellow fever vaccination. TCRdb re-called the 5' RACE reads through MiXCR, storing one row per CDR3 protein. The sample carries approximately 510,000 distinct CDR3 sequences, 21% recorded once. The sample consisted of PBMCs, taken about 20 days after the first yellow fever vaccination. The receptors were sampled from a man in his late teens or twenties who received the YFV17D yellow fever vaccine. The CDR3 runs from the conserved cysteine through the conserved F or W. D genes are given only for firm matches. Not every row has a clone size; where given, it reads once, few, many or a size class.

j_gene,v_gene,d_gene,abundance,CDR3nt,CDR3aa
TRBJ1-6,TRBV5-1,.,.,TGCGCCAGCAGCTCGGACAGTCTGTATTCACCCCTCCACTTT,CASSSDSLYSPLHF
TRBJ1-4,TRBV5-1,.,few,TGCGCCAGCAGCTTGGGAGGGACCACAACTAATGAAAAACTGTTTTTT,CASSLGGTTTNEKLFF
TRBJ2-7,TRBV4-1,.,few,TGCGCCAGCAGCCCTGCTGACGGCTTAGAGCAGTACTTC,CASSPADGLEQYF
TRBJ1-5,TRBV20-1,.,many,TGCAGTGCTAGAAAACTCCTCCGGGGGAGGAAGGTTAATCAGCCCCAGCATTTT,CSARKLLRGRKVNQPQHF
TRBJ1-1,TRBV7-2,.,.,TGTGCCAGCAGCGACTTTCAGGGCGAGAAAGCTTTCTTT,CASSDFQGEKAFF
TRBJ2-3,TRBV27,.,few,TGTGCCAGCAGTTTAAGAAGGGCGGCTACGCAGTATTTT,CASSLRRAATQYF
TRBJ1-5,TRBV15,.,.,TGTGCCACCAGCAGAGTTGGGCTAAGCAATCAGCCCCAGCATTTT,CATSRVGLSNQPQHF
TRBJ2-5,TRBV5-1,TRBD2,few,TGCGCCAGCAGCAGAAGCGGGGGGGCGCGGGAGACCCAGTACTTC,CASSRSGGARETQYF
TRBJ1-4,TRBV6-1,TRBD1,few,TGTGCCAGCAGACAGCAGGGGGCTCTTTTGGAAAAACTGTTTTTT,CASRQQGALLEKLFF
TRBJ2-1,TRBV27,.,.,TGTGCCAGCAGCCCCCAGGGAGATGAGCAGTTCTTC,CASSPQGDEQFF
TRBJ2-2,TRBV12-3/TRBV12-4,TRBD2,few,TGTGCCAGCAGTAGACGGAGCGGGGGGGCCGCCGGGGAGCTGTTTTTT,CASSRRSGGAAGELFF
TRBJ2-5,TRBV12-3/TRBV12-4,.,.,TGTGCCAGCAGTTTGATAGTGGGAACGAAGACCCAGTACTTC,CASSLIVGTKTQYF
TRBJ1-1,TRBV7-7,.,.,TGTGCTAGCAGCCCAGGGGCGGACACTGAAGCTTTCTTT,CASSPGADTEAFF
TRBJ2-1,TRBV6-5,.,.,TGTGCCAGCAGTTACGACAGCTCCTACAATGAGCAGTTCTTC,CASSYDSSYNEQFF
TRBJ2-7,TRBV19,.,.,TGTGCCAGTAGTATTGGAATCAAAACCCTCTCCTACGAGCAGTACTTC,CASSIGIKTLSYEQYF
TRBJ2-5,TRBV5-1,.,.,TGCGCCAGCAGCGCCAGACAGCCGTACCAAGAGACCCAGTACTTC,CASSARQPYQETQYF
TRBJ2-1,TRBV6-2/TRBV6-3,.,.,TGTGCCAGCATCCGAGACGGGACAAGTTATGAGCAGTTCTTC,CASIRDGTSYEQFF
TRBJ1-2,TRBV7-3,.,few,TGTGCCAGCAGCCCACGGTCCCAAGAGGGCTACACCTTC,CASSPRSQEGYTF
TRBJ1-4,TRBV5-1,.,few,TGCGCCAGCAGCTTGTTCGGGGATGAAAAACTGTTTTTT,CASSLFGDEKLFF
TRBJ1-5,TRBV6-6,.,.,TGTGCCAGCAGTTACCGTCCGATGCCCCAGCATTTT,CASSYRPMPQHF
TRBJ1-2,TRBV28,.,.,TGTGCCAGCAGCTTAAGCCCCGGGACCTGGGGCTACACCTTC,CASSLSPGTWGYTF
TRBJ2-3,TRBV3-1,TRBD2,.,TGTGCCAGCAGCCTAGGACTAGTTCGGGCAGATACGCAGTATTTT,CASSLGLVRADTQYF
TRBJ2-1,TRBV9,TRBD1,.,TGTGCCAGCAGCGCAGGGGGCGGCGAGCAGTTCTTC,CASSAGGGEQFF
TRBJ1-6,TRBV4-3,.,few,TGCGCCAGCAGCCAAGGGGGTACGGACGGACTGGATAATTCACCCCTCCACTTT,CASSQGGTDGLDNSPLHF
TRBJ2-7,TRBV10-3,.,.,TGTGCCATCAGTGAAGCAGGGCCGGTCTACGAGCAGTACTTC,CAISEAGPVYEQYF
TRBJ2-5,TRBV28,.,few,TGTGCCAGCACGTCAAGGCCAGAGACCCAGTACTTC,CASTSRPETQYF
TRBJ1-2,TRBV6-5,.,.,TGTGCCAGCAGTTGGGACAACGAAAACTATGGCTACACCTTC,CASSWDNENYGYTF
TRBJ2-1,TRBV3-1,TRBD2,few,TGTGCCAGCAACGTCGGGGGGGCCCGTAATGAGCAGTTCTTC,CASNVGGARNEQFF
TRBJ2-1,TRBV6-1,.,.,TGTGCCAGCTGGGAACGATACCTCTTGGGTGAGCAGTTCTTC,CASWERYLLGEQFF
TRBJ1-2,TRBV20-1,.,.,TGCAGTGCTAGAAACCGCCCCGGTGGCTACACCTTC,CSARNRPGGYTF
TRBJ1-1,TRBV5-1,.,few,TGCGCCAGCAGTTCGTTAAATTCGAACACTGAAGCTTTCTTT,CASSSLNSNTEAFF
TRBJ2-2,TRBV29-1,TRBD1,.,TGCAGCGTTGAAGTTCCACAGGGGATCACCGGGGAGCTGTTTTTT,CSVEVPQGITGELFF
TRBJ2-1,TRBV6-1,TRBD1,many,TGTGCCAGCAGTACCCACAGGGGGCTTAATGAGCAGTTCTTC,CASSTHRGLNEQFF
TRBJ1-2,TRBV24-1,.,many,TGTGCCACCAGTGATTCGGACAGACCTAACTATGGCTACACCTTC,CATSDSDRPNYGYTF
TRBJ1-2,TRBV6-4,.,few,TGTGCCAGCAGATCACAGGGTGTAGGAGGCTACACCTTC,CASRSQGVGGYTF
TRBJ2-5,TRBV5-1,.,.,TGCGCCAGCAGCGCGGGACGAGGGCACCAAGAGACCCAGTACTTC,CASSAGRGHQETQYF
TRBJ1-2,TRBV5-1,.,.,TGCGCCAGCAGCTTGGTTGCCACATCTACCTTACCCTCTAACTATGGCTACACCTTC,CASSLVATSTLPSNYGYTF
TRBJ2-7,TRBV3-1,.,.,TGTGCCAGCGGGGGGCCGGGGACCTACGAGCAGTACTTC,CASGGPGTYEQYF
TRBJ2-3,TRBV11-2,.,.,TGTGCCGGACAGGCGCTAGCGACAGATACGCAGTATTTT,CAGQALATDTQYF
TRBJ1-1,TRBV5-1,.,.,TGCGCCAGCTGGGCACAGGAGAACACTGAAGCTTTCTTT,CASWAQENTEAFF
TRBJ2-1,TRBV27,TRBD2,few,TGTGCCAGCAGTACCGGACTAGCGGGGGGGTACAATGAGCAGTTCTTC,CASSTGLAGGYNEQFF
TRBJ2-2,TRBV12-3/TRBV12-4,.,.,TGTGCCAGCAGTTTTTCAGGGTATCCTTCAACGAGAAACACCGGGGAGCTGTTTTTT,CASSFSGYPSTRNTGELFF
TRBJ1-6,TRBV7-9,TRBD1,few,TGTGCCAGCAGCTCGGGACAGAGCTCCTATAATTCACCCCTCCACTTT,CASSSGQSSYNSPLHF
TRBJ2-7,TRBV4-2,TRBD2,.,TGTGCCAGCAGCCCAGCGCGCGGGGGGGACTACGAGCAGTACTTC,CASSPARGGDYEQYF
TRBJ2-7,TRBV20-1,TRBD1,.,TGCAGTGCTAGTGGGACAGGAACCTACGAGCAGTACTTC,CSASGTGTYEQYF
TRBJ1-4,TRBV7-9,.,few,TGTGCCAGCAGCTTAGTGGCGGGGAAAGAAAAACTGTTTTTT,CASSLVAGKEKLFF
TRBJ1-5,TRBV19,.,few,TGTGCCAGTAGGTACGGGGGACAGCCCCAGCATTTT,CASRYGGQPQHF
TRBJ1-1,TRBV4-1,.,.,TGCGCCAGCAGCCCCTCTCGACAGCTCGGAGGGACTGAAGCTTTCTTT,CASSPSRQLGGTEAFF
TRBJ2-2,TRBV7-3,TRBD1,few,TGTGCCAGCAGCCCCCTACCGGGACAGGGAGACACCGGGGAGCTGTTTTTT,CASSPLPGQGDTGELFF
TRBJ1-1,TRBV27,.,many,TGTGCCAGCGGCGCGTCCGCTGAAGCTTTCTTT,CASGASAEAFF
TRBJ2-7,TRBV5-8,.,few,TGTGCCAGCAGTTTTACAGGTCAGGAGCAGTACTTC,CASSFTGQEQYF
TRBJ2-7,TRBV12-3/TRBV12-4,.,many,TGTGCCAGCAGTTTACGGAGTATCGGTTACGAGCAGTACTTC,CASSLRSIGYEQYF
TRBJ2-3,TRBV7-3,TRBD2,.,TGTGCCAGCAGCCCGTCGCGGGAGGGAGCAGATACGCAGTATTTT,CASSPSREGADTQYF
TRBJ2-1,TRBV4-1,TRBD2,many,TGCGCCAGCAGCCAAGATCCGGACACTAGACTAGCGGGGGAATACAATGAGCAGTTCTTC,CASSQDPDTRLAGEYNEQFF
TRBJ2-5,TRBV29-1,.,few,TGCAGCGTTGTGGAGGGGGCAATTCGGGAGACCCAGTACTTC,CSVVEGAIRETQYF
TRBJ2-5,TRBV29-1,TRBD2,many,TGCAGCACCCCTAGCGGGGGGCTCCAAGAGACCCAGTACTTC,CSTPSGGLQETQYF
TRBJ2-5,TRBV7-2,.,few,TGTGCCAGCAGCGTAGGATGGGGGCGAACGGAGACCCAGTACTTC,CASSVGWGRTETQYF
TRBJ2-1,TRBV29-1,.,.,TGCAGCGTTGGGGCAGGAGAGTATGAGCAGTTCTTC,CSVGAGEYEQFF
TRBJ2-5,TRBV5-1,.,.,TGCGCCAGCAGCCCCGCGGGACAGAGGACAGAGACCCAGTACTTC,CASSPAGQRTETQYF